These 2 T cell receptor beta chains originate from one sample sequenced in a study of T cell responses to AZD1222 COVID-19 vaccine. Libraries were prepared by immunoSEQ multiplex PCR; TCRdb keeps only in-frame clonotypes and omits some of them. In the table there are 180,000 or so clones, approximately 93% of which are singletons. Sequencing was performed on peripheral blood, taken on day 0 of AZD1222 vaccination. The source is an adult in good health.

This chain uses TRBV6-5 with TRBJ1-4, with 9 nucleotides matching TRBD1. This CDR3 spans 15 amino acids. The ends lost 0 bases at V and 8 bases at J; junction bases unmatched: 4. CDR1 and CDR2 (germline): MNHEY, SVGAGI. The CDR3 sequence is CASSYSGGTGEKLFF. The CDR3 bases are TGTGCCAGCAGTTACTCTGGAGGGACAGGGGAAAAACTGTTTTTT.

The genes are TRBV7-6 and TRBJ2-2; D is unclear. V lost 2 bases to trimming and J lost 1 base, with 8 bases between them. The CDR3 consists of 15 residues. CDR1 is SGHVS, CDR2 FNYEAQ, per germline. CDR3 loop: CASSLIAVNTGELFF. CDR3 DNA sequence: TGTGCCAGCAGCTTAATCGCGGTGAACACCGGGGAGCTGTTTTTT.